The clone carrying this T cell receptor beta chain was counted ten times or more. The CDR3 spans 17 residues. The germline CDR1 and CDR2 sequences are SGHTA and FQGTGA. V shed 4 bases and J shed 1 base, with 17 bases lying between them. It was RNA transcripts that yielded the amplified TCR beta CDR3 regions. The TCR CDR3 was amplified in a first-round RT-PCR using the HTBI primer set. TCRdb reprocessed the multiplex PCR reads with MiXCR, giving one entry per CDR3 protein. The sample shows 500,000 to 750,000 distinct CDR3 sequences, 12% to 15% of them seen only once. This sample was included in a study of T cells in Graves' hyperthyroidism and ophthalmopathy. Study background: Once the initial diagnosis was made, peripheral blood was obtained before any treatment.

The receptor was isolated from a woman aged 18-30 years with Graves' ophthalmopathy. Material for sequencing was blood. V usage is TRBV7-3 and J usage is TRBJ2-1; tentatively, D is TRBD1 (6 bases). CDR3 region: CASSSRSGTNSYNEQFF. DNA for the CDR3: TGTGCCAGCAGCTCCCGCTCCGGGACAAATTCCTACAATGAGCAGTTCTTC.